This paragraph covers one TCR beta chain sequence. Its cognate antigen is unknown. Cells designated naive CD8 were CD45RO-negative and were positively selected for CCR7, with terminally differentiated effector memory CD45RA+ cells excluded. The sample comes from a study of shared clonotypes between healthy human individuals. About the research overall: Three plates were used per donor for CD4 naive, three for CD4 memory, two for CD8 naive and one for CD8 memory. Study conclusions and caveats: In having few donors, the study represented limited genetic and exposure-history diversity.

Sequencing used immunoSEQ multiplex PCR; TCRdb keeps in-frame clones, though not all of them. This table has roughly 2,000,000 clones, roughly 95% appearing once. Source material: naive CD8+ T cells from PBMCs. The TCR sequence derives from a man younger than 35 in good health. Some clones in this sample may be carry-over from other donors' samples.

CDR3 in DNA: TGTGCCAGCAGCTCGCCGACTAGTGCCTACGAGCAGTACTTC. It translates to CASSSPTSAYEQYF. The chain links TRBV7-9 to TRBJ2-7; tentative D call: TRBD2 (6 bases). Germline-derived CDR1 and CDR2 are SEHNR and FQNEAQ (reference sequence). V lost 4 bases to trimming and J lost 2 bases, with 12 bases between them. The CDR3 loop spans 14 amino acids.